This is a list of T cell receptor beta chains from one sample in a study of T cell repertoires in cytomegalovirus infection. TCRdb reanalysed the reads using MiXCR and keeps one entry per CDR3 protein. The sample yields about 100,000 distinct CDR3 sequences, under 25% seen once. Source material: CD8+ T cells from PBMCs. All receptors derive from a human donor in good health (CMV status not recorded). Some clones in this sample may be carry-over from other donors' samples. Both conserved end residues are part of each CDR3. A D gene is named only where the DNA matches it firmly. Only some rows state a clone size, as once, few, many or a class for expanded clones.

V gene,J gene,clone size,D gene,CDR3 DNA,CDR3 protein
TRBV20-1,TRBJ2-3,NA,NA,TGCAGTGCTAGAGACCCGACAGAGGCAGATACGCAGTATTTT,CSARDPTEADTQYF
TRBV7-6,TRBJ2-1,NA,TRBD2,TGTGCCAGCAGCTTAGCCGGGCTAGCGGGAGGCCCGTACAATGAGCAGTTCTTC,CASSLAGLAGGPYNEQFF
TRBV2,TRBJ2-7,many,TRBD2,TGTGCCAACGTAGCGGGAGAGACCTACGAGCAGTACTTC,CANVAGETYEQYF
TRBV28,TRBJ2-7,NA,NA,TGTGCCAGCAGTACACAGGGCCCCTACGAGCAGTACTTC,CASSTQGPYEQYF
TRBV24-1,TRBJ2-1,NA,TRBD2,TGTGCCACCAGTGAAAAGCGGGATCACCCCTCCTACAATGAGCAGTTCTTC,CATSEKRDHPSYNEQFF
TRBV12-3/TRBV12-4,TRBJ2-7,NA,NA,TGTGCCAGCAGTTTATTACAGGGAGGCGAGCAGTACTTC,CASSLLQGGEQYF
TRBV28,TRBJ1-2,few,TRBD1,TGTGCCAGCAGTTTTTACCTCTCTGGGACAGGGGGTGGTGGCTACACCTTC,CASSFYLSGTGGGGYTF
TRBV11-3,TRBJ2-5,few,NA,TGTGCCAGCAGCCGGACACAGGGCACCCAAGAGACCCAGTACTTC,CASSRTQGTQETQYF
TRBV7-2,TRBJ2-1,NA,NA,TGTGCCAGCAGCTTGACTACTGGCCCCTACAATGAGCAGTTCTTC,CASSLTTGPYNEQFF
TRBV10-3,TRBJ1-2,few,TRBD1,TGTGCCATCAGTGGCCCCACAGGGGGGCAGAATGGCTACACCTTC,CAISGPTGGQNGYTF
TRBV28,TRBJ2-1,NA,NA,TGTGCCAGCCCAGGACCCAGCTCCTACAATGAGCAGTTCTTC,CASPGPSSYNEQFF
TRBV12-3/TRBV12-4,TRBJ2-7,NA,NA,TGTGCCAGCAGATACCAGGGTTCCTACGAGCAGTACTTC,CASRYQGSYEQYF
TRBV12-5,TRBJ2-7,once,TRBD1,TGTGCTAGTGGTTTGGTCCAACAGGGGGACTCCTACGAGCAGTACTTC,CASGLVQQGDSYEQYF
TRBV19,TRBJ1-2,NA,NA,TGTGCCAGTAGTATAGGCCAGGGGTTTCGCTATGGCTACACCTTC,CASSIGQGFRYGYTF
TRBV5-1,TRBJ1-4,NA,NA,TGCGCCAGCAGCCCCAGACCGACAGGTGAAAAACTGTTTTTT,CASSPRPTGEKLFF
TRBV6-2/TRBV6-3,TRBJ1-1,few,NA,TGTGCCAGCATTATGGGGGGACCCATGAACACTGAAGCTTTCTTT,CASIMGGPMNTEAFF
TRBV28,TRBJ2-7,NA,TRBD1,TGTGCCAGCAGTTTAGGGGGACAGGGAGACTACGAGCAGTACTTC,CASSLGGQGDYEQYF
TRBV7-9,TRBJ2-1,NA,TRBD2,TGTGCCAGCAGCTTAAGCGGTGGGAGGGATGAGCAGTTCTTC,CASSLSGGRDEQFF
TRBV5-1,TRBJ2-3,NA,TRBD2,TGCGCCAGCACGCCCGGGACTAGCGGGAGAGATACGCAGTATTTT,CASTPGTSGRDTQYF
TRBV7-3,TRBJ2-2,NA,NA,TGTGCCAGCAGCTTAATCAGCACCGGGGAGCTGTTTTTT,CASSLISTGELFF
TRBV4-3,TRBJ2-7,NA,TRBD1,TGCGCCAGCAGCCAGGCAACTGGGACAGGGAGCTCCTACGAGCAGTACTTC,CASSQATGTGSSYEQYF
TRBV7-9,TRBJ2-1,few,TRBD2,TGTGCCAGCAGCTTATCACTAGCGGGGACCAATGAGCAGTTCTTC,CASSLSLAGTNEQFF
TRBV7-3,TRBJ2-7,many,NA,TGTGCCAGCAGCTTAAGGACCTACGAGCAGTACTTC,CASSLRTYEQYF